Presented here are 18 T cell receptor beta chains from one specimen sequenced in a study of cytomegalovirus exposure and HLA in healthy donors (dated by TCRdb to about 2017). Library preparation employed the immunoSEQ multiplex PCR assay. For the multiplex PCR, a mixture combining 60 forward primers for TCR Vbeta segments and 13 reverse primers for TCR Jbeta segments was used. Sourced from immuneACCESS, this table was stored by TCRdb with only in-frame sequences that have V and J called. A share of the clones is absent; for the studies checked, an unresolved V gene accounts for under half, and the remainder has no known explanation. This sample has around 130,000 clones in its table, and around 83% of those were observed once. Of the sample, 1% is held by the ten largest clones. The specimen was PBMCs. These receptors came from a human donor in good health.

This clone was recorded once. The chain has TRBV11-2 and TRBJ2-7; TRBD2 matches at 8 bases. CDR3 length equals 14 residues. The trim removed 6 bases at V and 3 bases at J, leaving 7 bases unmatched. CDR1 SGHAT and CDR2 FQNNGV come from the germline V gene. CDR3 sequence (DNA): TGTGCCAGCAGGAGGGTAGCGGGGATCTACGAGCAGTACTTC. Encoded protein: CASRRVAGIYEQYF. The full variable domain, with the rest looked up from reference TRBV11-2 and TRBJ2-7, is EAGVAQSPRYKIIEKRQSVAFWCNPISGHATLYWYQQILGQGPKLLIQFQNNGVVDDSQLPKDRFSAERLKGVDSTLKIQPAKLEDSAVYLCASRRVAGIYEQYFGPGTRLTVT.

This chain joins TRBV5-1 and TRBJ2-3; 7 nucleotides align to TRBD2. V shed 0 bases, J shed 4 bases, and the junction held 5 bases outside the gene matches. Germline-derived CDR1 and CDR2 are SGHRS and YFSETQ. The CDR3 consists of 15 residues. The DNA for the CDR3 is TGCGCCAGCAGCTTGGAGCGGCGGGGGTCAGATACGCAGTATTTT. It translates to CASSLERRGSDTQYF.

The V gene is TRBV7-2, the J gene TRBJ1-6; no reliable D call. Trimming removed 1 base from V and 0 bases from J, with 10 bases in between. Germline assignment: CDR1 SGHTA and CDR2 FQGNSA. The CDR3 runs to 17 residues. The CDR3 region is CASSLVPFSSYNSPLHF. CDR3 sequence (DNA): TGTGCCAGCAGCTTAGTTCCCTTTAGCTCCTATAATTCACCCCTCCACTTT.

The chain recombines TRBV10-1 with TRBJ1-1; TRBD1 aligns across 9 bases. V dropped 6 bases and J dropped 6; count of bases not matched to a gene: 5. The CDR3 runs to 13 residues. CDR1 is WNHNN, CDR2 SYGVQD, per germline (reference sequence). CDR3: CASSRDRASEAFF. The CDR3, as DNA: TGCGCCAGCAGCAGGGACAGGGCATCTGAAGCTTTCTTT.

This clone was counted once. The chain joins TRBV29-1 to TRBJ1-3, with 7 bases fitting TRBD1. The junction had 15 bases not matched to a gene; V was cut back by 6 bases and J by 7 bases. Per germline, CDR1 SQVTM and CDR2 ANQGSEA. This CDR3 has 15 residues. For the CDR3, the DNA is TGCAGCGTACGTGGCGACAGGGAAGGTTGGAACACCATATATTTT. Amino acids: CSVRGDREGWNTIYF. The variable domain in full, with the rest retrieved from reference TRBV29-1 and TRBJ1-3, is SAVISQKPSRDICQRGTSLTIQCQVDSQVTMMFWYRQQPGQSLTLIATANQGSEATYESGFVIDKFPISRPNLTFSTLTVSNMSPEDSSIYLCSVRGDREGWNTIYFGEGSWLTVV.

The chain has TRBV6-5 and TRBJ1-1, with unresolved D. From germline, CDR1 is MNHEY and CDR2 SVGAGI. CDR3 size: 14 residues. V shed 2 bases and J shed 4 bases, with 11 bases lying between them. CDR3 sequence: CASSYTTIITEAFF. The DNA of the CDR3 is TGTGCCAGCAGTTACACAACAATAATCACTGAAGCTTTCTTT.

The rearrangement joins TRBV5-1 to TRBJ2-5; 13 bases match TRBD2. The CDR3 has 16 residues. Germline V gives CDR1 SGHRS, CDR2 YFSETQ. After removal of 4 bases from V and 5 bases from J, the junction contained 8 bases not matched to a gene. The CDR3 DNA is TGCGCCAGCAGCACCGGGACTAGCGGGGTGTGGGAGACCCAGTACTTC. Its protein product is CASSTGTSGVWETQYF.

The rearrangement joins TRBV25-1 to TRBJ1-1; 9 nucleotides agree with TRBD1. V was clipped by 11 bases and J by 0 bases; unmatched bases: 7. Germline V CDR1 and CDR2: MGHDK, SYGVNS. The CDR3 has 14 amino acids. The CDR3 bases are TGTGCCGTGGGCACAGGGGGCTTGAACACTGAAGCTTTCTTT. Its translation is CAVGTGGLNTEAFF.

The rearrangement joins TRBV11-2 to TRBJ2-7, with 11 bases lining up with TRBD2. This CDR3 contains 15 residues. Germline-derived CDR1 and CDR2 are SGHAT and FQNNGV. V shed 5 bases, J shed 3 bases, and the junction held 6 bases outside the gene matches. CDR3 loop: CASSLQTSGNYEQYF. The DNA for the CDR3 is TGTGCCAGCAGCCTCCAGACTAGCGGGAACTACGAGCAGTACTTC.

The chain recombines TRBV5-1 with TRBJ1-1, with TRBD1 identical over 7 bases. Per the germline V gene, CDR1 is SGHRS and CDR2 is YFSETQ. J gave up 1 base and V 2 bases, and 11 bases lay outside the gene matches. There are 17 residues in the CDR3. CDR3 nucleotide sequence: TGCGCCAGCAGCTTTAGGACAGGTAACTCTAAGAACACTGAAGCTTTCTTT. Translated: CASSFRTGNSKNTEAFF. The full variable domain, its missing parts supplied by reference TRBV5-1 and TRBJ1-1, is KAGVTQTPRYLIKTRGQQVTLSCSPISGHRSVSWYQQTPGQGLQFLFEYFSETQRNKGNFPGRFSGRQFSNSRSEMNVSTLELGDSALYLCASSFRTGNSKNTEAFFGQGTRLTVV.

As concerns this clone: Sequence at one end of the junction differs from germline and may be a read error. This chain joins TRBV4-1 and TRBJ2-5; D gene unclear. Germline V gene data show CDR1 as MGHRA and CDR2 as YSYEKL. The CDR3 has 15 amino acids. The CDR3 protein is CASSQEPSGRETQYF. The CDR3 DNA reads TGTGCCAGCAGCCAAGAGCCCAGTGGCCGAGAGACCCAGTACTTC.

This rearrangement joins TRBV4-1 to TRBJ2-3, with TRBD2 as a possible D gene (6 bases). The germline V gene has CDR1 MGHRA and CDR2 YSYEKL. Trimming removed 4 bases at V and 4 bases at J, with 12 bases between. The length of the CDR3 is 14 residues. CDR3 residues: CASSLRTNADTQYF. The CDR3 nucleotides are TGCGCCAGCAGCCTACGGACTAACGCAGATACGCAGTATTTT.

The chain employs TRBV7-8 and TRBJ1-2; the D gene is possibly TRBD1 (6 bases). The CDR3 length is 15 residues. Germline loops: CDR1 SGHVS, CDR2 FQNEAQ. Trimming cost V 5 bases and J 8 bases, with 21 bases left between them. CDR3 sequence: CASSERVLQGAGYTF. Here the CDR3 DNA reads TGTGCCAGCAGCGAACGAGTCCTACAGGGAGCGGGCTACACCTTC.

The chain recombines TRBV5-1 with TRBJ2-2, with TRBD2 identical over 8 bases. Trimming took 4 bases from V and 2 from J; bases not matched to a gene: 7. This CDR3 contains 16 residues. CDR1 SGHRS and CDR2 YFSETQ come from the germline V gene. As DNA, the CDR3 is TGCGCCAGCAGCGGGTTTAGCGGGGATAACACCGGGGAGCTGTTTTTT. The encoded protein is CASSGFSGDNTGELFF.

In nucleotides, the CDR3 is TGCGCCAGCAGTGAGCAGCCGGGACAGGGGGCCGGTGGCTACACCTTC. Protein product: CASSEQPGQGAGGYTF. The chain uses TRBV10-2 and TRBJ1-2; TRBD1 matches at 12 bases. Germline V gives CDR1 WSHSY, CDR2 SAAADI. J lost 7 bases, V lost 2 bases, and 8 bases had no gene match. The CDR3 loop spans 16 amino acids.

This chain's CDR3 is CASSQNLAGGPTDTQYF. The CDR3 DNA is TGTGCCAGCAGCCAAAACCTAGCGGGGGGGCCAACAGATACGCAGTATTTT. V and J are TRBV7-2 and TRBJ2-3, with TRBD2 identical over 12 bases. With 5 bases clipped from V and 3 bases from J, the junction kept 9 bases outside the gene matches. The CDR3 totals 17 residues. Germline lookup yields CDR1 SGHTA and CDR2 FQGNSA.

The CDR3 coding sequence is TGTGCCAGCAGCTATTGGGGGGGGTCGTGGTACGAGCAGTACTTC. This encodes CASSYWGGSWYEQYF. The chain uses TRBV5-6 and TRBJ2-7; 7 nucleotides match TRBD2. Trimming at V came to 3 bases and at J to 4 bases, leaving 10 bases not matched to a gene. In germline, CDR1 is SGHDT, CDR2 YYEEEE. The CDR3 has 15 amino acids.

V and J are TRBV7-2 and TRBJ1-5; D is ambiguous. The CDR3 loop spans 15 amino acids. V was cut by 0 bases and J by 0 bases, with 6 bases left in between. Germline V CDR1 and CDR2: SGHTA, FQGNSA. The DNA for the CDR3 is TGTGCCAGCAGCTTAGCGCCGGTTAGCAATCAGCCCCAGCATTTT. Translation: CASSLAPVSNQPQHF.